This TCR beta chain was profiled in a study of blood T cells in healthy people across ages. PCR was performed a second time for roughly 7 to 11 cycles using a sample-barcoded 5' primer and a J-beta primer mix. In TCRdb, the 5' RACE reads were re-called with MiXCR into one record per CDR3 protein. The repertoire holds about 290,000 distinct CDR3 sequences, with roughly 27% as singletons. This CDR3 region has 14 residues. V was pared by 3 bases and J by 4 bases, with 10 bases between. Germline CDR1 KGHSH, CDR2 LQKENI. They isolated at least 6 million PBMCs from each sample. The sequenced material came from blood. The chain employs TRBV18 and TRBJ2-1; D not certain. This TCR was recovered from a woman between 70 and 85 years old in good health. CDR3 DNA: TGTGCCAGCTCACCTCAGGATCTATACAATGAGCAGTTCTTC. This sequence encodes CASSPQDLYNEQFF. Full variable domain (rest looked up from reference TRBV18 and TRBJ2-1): NAGVMQNPRHLVRRRGQEARLRCSPMKGHSHVYWYRQLPEEGLKFMVYLQKENIIDESGMPKERFSAEFPKEGPSILRIQQVVRGDSAAYFCASSPQDLYNEQFFGPGTRLTVL.